This T cell receptor (beta chain) was sequenced for a study of shared T cell receptors in the human thymus. Data came from immunoSEQ multiplex PCR; TCRdb stores just in-frame clones and leaves some out. This sample has approximately 730,000 clones, with over 75% found just once. V was shortened by 4 bases and J by 1 base, with 25 bases between the two germline ends. CDR1 is SQVTM and CDR2 is ANQGSEA in the germline V gene. The CDR3 has 18 residues. In addition, the sample was reused for a study of human thymus T cells.

The TCR comes from a girl less than two years old with a congenital heart defect. Sequenced sample: thymocytes. This rearrangement joins TRBV29-1 to TRBJ2-5; weak D call: TRBD2 (7 bases). This CDR3 is CSVAPPVVRGALQETQYF. DNA for the CDR3: TGCAGCGTTGCCCCCCCGGTGGTACGGGGGGCCCTCCAAGAGACCCAGTACTTC.